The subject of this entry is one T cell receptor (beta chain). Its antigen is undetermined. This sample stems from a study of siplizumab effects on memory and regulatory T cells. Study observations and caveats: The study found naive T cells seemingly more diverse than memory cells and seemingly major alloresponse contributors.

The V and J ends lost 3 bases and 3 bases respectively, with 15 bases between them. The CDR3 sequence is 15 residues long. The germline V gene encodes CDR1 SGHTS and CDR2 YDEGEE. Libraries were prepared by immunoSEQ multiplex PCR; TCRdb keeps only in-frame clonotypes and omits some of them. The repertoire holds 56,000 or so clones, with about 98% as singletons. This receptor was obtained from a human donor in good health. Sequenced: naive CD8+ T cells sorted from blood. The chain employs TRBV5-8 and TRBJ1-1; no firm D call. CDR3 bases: TGTGCCAGCAGCTCAAGAGACGGCTGGGACACTGAAGCTTTCTTT. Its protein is CASSSRDGWDTEAFF.